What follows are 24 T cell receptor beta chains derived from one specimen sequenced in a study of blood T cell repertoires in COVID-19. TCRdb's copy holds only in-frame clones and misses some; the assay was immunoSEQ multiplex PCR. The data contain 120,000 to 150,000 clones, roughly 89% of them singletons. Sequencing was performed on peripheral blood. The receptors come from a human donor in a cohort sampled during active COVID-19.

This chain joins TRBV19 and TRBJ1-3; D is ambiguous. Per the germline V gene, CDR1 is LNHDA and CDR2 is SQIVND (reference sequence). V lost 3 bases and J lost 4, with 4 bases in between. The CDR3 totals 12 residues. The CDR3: CASSIMGNTIYF. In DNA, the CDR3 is TGTGCCAGTAGTATTATGGGAAACACCATATATTTT. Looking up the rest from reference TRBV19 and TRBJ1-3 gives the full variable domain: DGGITQSPKYLFRKEGQNVTLSCEQNLNHDAMYWYRQDPGQGLRLIYYSQIVNDFQKGDIAEGYSVSREKKESFPLTVTSAQKNPTAFYLCASSIMGNTIYFGEGSWLTVV.

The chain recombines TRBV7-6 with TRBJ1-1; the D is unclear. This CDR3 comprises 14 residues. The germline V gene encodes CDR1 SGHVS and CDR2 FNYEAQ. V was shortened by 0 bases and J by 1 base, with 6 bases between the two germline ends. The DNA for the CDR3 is TGTGCCAGCAGCTTAGCGCGAGGGAACACTGAAGCTTTCTTT. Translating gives CASSLARGNTEAFF.

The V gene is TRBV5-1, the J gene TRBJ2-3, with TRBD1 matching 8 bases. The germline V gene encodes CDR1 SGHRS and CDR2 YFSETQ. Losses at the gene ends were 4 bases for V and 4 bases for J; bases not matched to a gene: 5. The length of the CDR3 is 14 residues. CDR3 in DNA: TGCGCCAGCAGCAAGGACAGGGCAGCAGATACGCAGTATTTT. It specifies CASSKDRAADTQYF.

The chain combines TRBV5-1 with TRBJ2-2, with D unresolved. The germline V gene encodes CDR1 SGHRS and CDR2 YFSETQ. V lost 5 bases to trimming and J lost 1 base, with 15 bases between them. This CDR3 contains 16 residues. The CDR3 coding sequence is TGCGCCAGCAGTCGCGGTGCTTACGAGAACACCGGGGAGCTGTTTTTT. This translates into CASSRGAYENTGELFF. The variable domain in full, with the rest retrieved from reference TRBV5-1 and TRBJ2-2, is KAGVTQTPRYLIKTRGQQVTLSCSPISGHRSVSWYQQTPGQGLQFLFEYFSETQRNKGNFPGRFSGRQFSNSRSEMNVSTLELGDSALYLCASSRGAYENTGELFFGEGSRLTVL.

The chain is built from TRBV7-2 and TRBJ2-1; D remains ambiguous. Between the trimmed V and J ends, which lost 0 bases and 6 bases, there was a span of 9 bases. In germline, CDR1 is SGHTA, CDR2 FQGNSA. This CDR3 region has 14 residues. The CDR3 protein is CASSLALTVNEQFF. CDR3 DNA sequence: TGTGCCAGCAGCTTAGCGCTCACTGTCAATGAGCAGTTCTTC.

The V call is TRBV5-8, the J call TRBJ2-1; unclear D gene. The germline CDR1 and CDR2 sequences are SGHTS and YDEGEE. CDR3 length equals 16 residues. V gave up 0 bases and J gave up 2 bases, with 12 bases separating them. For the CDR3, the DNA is TGTGCCAGCAGCTTGGTTCTGGCTCTGACCTACAATGAGCAGTTCTTC. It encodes CASSLVLALTYNEQFF.

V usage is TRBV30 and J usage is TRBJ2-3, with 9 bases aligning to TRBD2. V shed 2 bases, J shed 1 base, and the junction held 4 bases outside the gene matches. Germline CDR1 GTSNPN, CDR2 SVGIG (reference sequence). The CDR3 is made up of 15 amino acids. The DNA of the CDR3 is TGTGCCTGGAGTCCCTTAGCGGGGGGCACAGATACGCAGTATTTT. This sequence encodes CAWSPLAGGTDTQYF.

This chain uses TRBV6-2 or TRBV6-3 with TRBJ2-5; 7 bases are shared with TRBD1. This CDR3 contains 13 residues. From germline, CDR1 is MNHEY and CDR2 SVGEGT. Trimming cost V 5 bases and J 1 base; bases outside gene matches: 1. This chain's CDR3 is CASSRQGQETQYF. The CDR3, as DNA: TGTGCCAGCAGTCGACAGGGCCAAGAGACCCAGTACTTC.

The CDR3 bases are TGTGCCACCAGCAGAGATTTTAGCGGGGGGGCCAACGAGCAGTACTTC. It translates to CATSRDFSGGANEQYF. The V gene is TRBV15, the J gene TRBJ2-7, with 11 bases lining up with TRBD2. Per the germline V gene, CDR1 is LNHNV and CDR2 is YYDKDF (reference sequence). J lost 5 bases, V lost 0 bases, and 6 bases had no gene match. The CDR3 contains 16 residues.

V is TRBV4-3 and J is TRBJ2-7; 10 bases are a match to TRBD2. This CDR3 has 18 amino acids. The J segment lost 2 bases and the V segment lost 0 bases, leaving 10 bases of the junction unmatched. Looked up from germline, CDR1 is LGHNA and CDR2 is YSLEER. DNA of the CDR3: TGCGCCAGCAGCCAAGATTCCCCCCTTAGCGGGGGGACCTACGAGCAGTACTTC. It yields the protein CASSQDSPLSGGTYEQYF.

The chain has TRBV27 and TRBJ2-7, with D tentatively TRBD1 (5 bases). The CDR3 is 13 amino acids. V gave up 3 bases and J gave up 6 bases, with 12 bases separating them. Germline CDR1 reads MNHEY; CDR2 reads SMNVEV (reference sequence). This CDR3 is CASSLKGASEQYF. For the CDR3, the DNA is TGTGCCAGCAGTTTGAAAGGGGCTAGCGAGCAGTACTTC.

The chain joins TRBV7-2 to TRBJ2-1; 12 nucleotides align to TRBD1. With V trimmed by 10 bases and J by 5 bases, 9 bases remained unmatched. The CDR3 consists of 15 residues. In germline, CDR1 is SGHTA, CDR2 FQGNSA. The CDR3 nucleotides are TGTGCCATCCCGGGACAGGGGGCGGTGGACAATGAGCAGTTCTTC. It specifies CAIPGQGAVDNEQFF.

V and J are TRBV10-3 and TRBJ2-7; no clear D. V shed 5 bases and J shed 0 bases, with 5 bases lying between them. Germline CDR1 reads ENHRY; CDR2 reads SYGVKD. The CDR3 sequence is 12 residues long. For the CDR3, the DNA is TGTGCCATCAGTTTCAACTCCTACGAGCAGTACTTC. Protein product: CAISFNSYEQYF.

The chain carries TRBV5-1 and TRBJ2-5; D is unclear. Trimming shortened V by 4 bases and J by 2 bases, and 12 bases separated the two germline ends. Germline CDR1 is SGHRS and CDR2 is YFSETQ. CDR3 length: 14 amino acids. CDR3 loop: CASSANPGQETQYF. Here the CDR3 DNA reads TGCGCCAGCAGCGCTAACCCCGGTCAAGAGACCCAGTACTTC.

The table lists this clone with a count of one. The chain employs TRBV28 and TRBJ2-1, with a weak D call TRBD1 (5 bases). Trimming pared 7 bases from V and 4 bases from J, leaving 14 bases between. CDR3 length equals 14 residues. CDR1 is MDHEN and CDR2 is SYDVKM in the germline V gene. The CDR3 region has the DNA TGTGCCAGCACCAGAAGTGGACAATACAATGAGCAGTTCTTC. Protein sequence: CASTRSGQYNEQFF.

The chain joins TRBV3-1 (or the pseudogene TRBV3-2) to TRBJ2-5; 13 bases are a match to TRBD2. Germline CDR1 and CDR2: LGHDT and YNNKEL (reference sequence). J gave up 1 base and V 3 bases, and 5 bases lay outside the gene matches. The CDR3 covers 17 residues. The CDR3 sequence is CASSQTLAGGPQETQYF. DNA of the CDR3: TGTGCCAGCAGCCAGACACTAGCGGGGGGGCCCCAAGAGACCCAGTACTTC.

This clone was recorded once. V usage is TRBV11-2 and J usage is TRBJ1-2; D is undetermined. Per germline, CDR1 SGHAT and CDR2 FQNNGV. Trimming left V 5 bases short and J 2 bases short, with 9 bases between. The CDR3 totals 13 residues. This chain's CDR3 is CASSENVNYGYTF. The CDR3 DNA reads TGTGCCAGCAGCGAGAACGTGAACTATGGCTACACCTTC. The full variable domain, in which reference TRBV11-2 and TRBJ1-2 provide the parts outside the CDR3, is EAGVAQSPRYKIIEKRQSVAFWCNPISGHATLYWYQQILGQGPKLLIQFQNNGVVDDSQLPKDRFSAERLKGVDSTLKIQPAKLEDSAVYLCASSENVNYGYTFGSGTRLTVV.

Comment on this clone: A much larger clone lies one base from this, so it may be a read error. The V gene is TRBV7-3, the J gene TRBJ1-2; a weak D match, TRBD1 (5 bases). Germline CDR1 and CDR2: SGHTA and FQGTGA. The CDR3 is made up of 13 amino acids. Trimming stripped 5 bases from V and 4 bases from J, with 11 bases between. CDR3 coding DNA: TGTGCCAGCAGCGCCGGGACTGGCTATGGCTACACCTTC. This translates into CASSAGTGYGYTF.

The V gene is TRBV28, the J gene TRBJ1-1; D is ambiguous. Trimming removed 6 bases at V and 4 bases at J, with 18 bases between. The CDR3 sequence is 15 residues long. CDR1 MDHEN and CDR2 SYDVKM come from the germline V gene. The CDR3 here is CASSIRPTTRTEAFF. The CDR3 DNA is TGTGCCAGCAGCATCCGTCCCACTACCCGCACTGAAGCTTTCTTT.

The CDR3 DNA reads TGTGCCAGCAGTACACGGGATGCCTACGAGCAGTACTTC. Translation: CASSTRDAYEQYF. V gene TRBV6-5 combines with J gene TRBJ2-7, with TRBD2 as a possible D gene (5 bases). V gave up 5 bases and J gave up 2 bases, with 10 bases separating them. The CDR3 is made up of 13 amino acids. Per germline, CDR1 MNHEY and CDR2 SVGAGI.

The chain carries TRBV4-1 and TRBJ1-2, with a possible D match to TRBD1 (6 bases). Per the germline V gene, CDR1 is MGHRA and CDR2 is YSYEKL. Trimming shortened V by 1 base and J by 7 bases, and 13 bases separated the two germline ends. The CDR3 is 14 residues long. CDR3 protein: CASSQGGGVSGYTF. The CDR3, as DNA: TGCGCCAGCAGCCAAGGGGGGGGCGTGTCTGGCTACACCTTC.

CDR3 residues: CASSAGETQYF. The CDR3, as DNA: TGTGCCAGCAGCGCCGGAGAGACCCAGTACTTC. J is TRBJ2-5 and V is TRBV7-3; D gene uncertain. The CDR3 has 11 amino acids. Germline CDR1 is SGHTA and CDR2 is FQGTGA. V shed 5 bases and J shed 4 bases, with 5 bases lying between them. Full variable domain (missing parts from reference TRBV7-3 and TRBJ2-5): GAGVSQTPSNKVTEKGKYVELRCDPISGHTALYWYRQSLGQGPEFLIYFQGTGAADDSGLPNDRFFAVRPEGSVSTLKIQRTERGDSAVYLCASSAGETQYFGPGTRLLVL.

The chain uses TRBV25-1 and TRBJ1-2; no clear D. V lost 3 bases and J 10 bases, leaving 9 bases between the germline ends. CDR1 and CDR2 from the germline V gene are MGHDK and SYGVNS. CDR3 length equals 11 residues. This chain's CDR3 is CASSENNHYTF. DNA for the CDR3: TGTGCCAGCAGTGAGAACAACCACTACACCTTC.

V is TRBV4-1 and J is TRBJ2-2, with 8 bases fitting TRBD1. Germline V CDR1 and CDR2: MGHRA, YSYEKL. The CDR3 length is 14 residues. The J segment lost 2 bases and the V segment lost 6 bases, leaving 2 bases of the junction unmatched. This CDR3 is CASRGTGNTGELFF. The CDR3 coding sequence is TGCGCCAGCAGGGGGACAGGAAACACCGGGGAGCTGTTTTTT.